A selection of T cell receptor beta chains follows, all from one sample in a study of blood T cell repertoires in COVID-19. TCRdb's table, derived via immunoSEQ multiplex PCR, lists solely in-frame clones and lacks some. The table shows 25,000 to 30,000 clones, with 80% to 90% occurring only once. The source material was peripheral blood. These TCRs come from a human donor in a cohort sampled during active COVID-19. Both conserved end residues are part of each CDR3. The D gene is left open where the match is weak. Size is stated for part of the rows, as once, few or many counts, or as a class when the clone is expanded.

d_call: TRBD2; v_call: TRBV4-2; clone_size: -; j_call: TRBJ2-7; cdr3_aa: CASSRLAGESYEQYF; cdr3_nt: TGTGCCAGCAGTCGACTAGCGGGGGAATCCTACGAGCAGTACTTC
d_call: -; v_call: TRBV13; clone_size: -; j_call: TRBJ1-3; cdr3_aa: CASSKGRGGSGNTIYF; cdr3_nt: TGTGCCAGCAGCAAGGGGCGGGGAGGTTCTGGAAACACCATATATTTT
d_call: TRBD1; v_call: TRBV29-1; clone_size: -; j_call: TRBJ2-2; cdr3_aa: CSAGTANTGELFF; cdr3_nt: TGCAGCGCCGGGACAGCGAACACCGGGGAGCTGTTTTTT
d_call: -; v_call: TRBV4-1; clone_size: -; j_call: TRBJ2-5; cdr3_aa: CASSQGGGQETQYF; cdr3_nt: TGCGCCAGCAGCCAAGGGGGCGGCCAAGAGACCCAGTACTTC
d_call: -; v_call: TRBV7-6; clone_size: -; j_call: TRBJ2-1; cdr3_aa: CASSPPRGEQFF; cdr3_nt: TGTGCCAGCAGTCCTCCCAGGGGTGAGCAGTTCTTC
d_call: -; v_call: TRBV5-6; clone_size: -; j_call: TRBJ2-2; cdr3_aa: CASSLGQITGELFF; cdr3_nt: TGTGCCAGCAGCTTGGGTCAGATTACCGGGGAGCTGTTTTTT
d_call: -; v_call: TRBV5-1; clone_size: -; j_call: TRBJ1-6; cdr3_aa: CASSLDYSYNSPLHF; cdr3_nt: TGCGCCAGCAGCCTGGACTATTCCTATAATTCACCCCTCCACTTT
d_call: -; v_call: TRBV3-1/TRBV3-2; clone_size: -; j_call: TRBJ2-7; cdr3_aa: CASSGPRGSASYEQYF; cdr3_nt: TGTGCCAGCAGCGGCCCCCGGGGGTCGGCCTCCTACGAGCAGTACTTC
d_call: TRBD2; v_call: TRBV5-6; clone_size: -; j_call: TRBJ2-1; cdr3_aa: CASSLVGGYNEQFF; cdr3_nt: TGTGCCAGCAGCTTGGTGGGGGGGTACAATGAGCAGTTCTTC
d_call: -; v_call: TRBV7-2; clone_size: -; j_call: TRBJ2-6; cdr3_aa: CASSLGGRGTGANVLTF; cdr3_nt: TGTGCCAGCAGCTTAGGTGGCAGGGGAACTGGGGCCAACGTCCTGACTTTC
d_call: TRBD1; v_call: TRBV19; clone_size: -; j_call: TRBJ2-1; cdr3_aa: CASRMTGTSYNEQFF; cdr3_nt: TGTGCCAGTAGGATGACAGGGACCTCCTACAATGAGCAGTTCTTC
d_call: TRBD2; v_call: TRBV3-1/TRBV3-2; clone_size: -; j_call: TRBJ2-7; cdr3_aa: CASSQAAAGGGEQYF; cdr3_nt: TGTGCCAGCAGCCAGGCCGCCGCGGGGGGAGGCGAGCAGTACTTC
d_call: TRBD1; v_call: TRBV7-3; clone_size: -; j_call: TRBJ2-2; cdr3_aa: CASSLDRVGTGELFF; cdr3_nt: TGTGCCAGCAGCTTGGACAGGGTGGGCACCGGGGAGCTGTTTTTT
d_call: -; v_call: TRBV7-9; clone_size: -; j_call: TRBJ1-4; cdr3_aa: CASSSSGTFAVANEKLFF; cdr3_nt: TGTGCCAGCAGCTCTTCCGGGACTTTCGCCGTAGCTAATGAAAAACTGTTTTTT
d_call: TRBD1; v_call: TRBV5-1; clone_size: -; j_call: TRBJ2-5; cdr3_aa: CASSQQGYQETQYF; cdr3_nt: TGCGCCAGCAGCCAACAGGGGTACCAAGAGACCCAGTACTTC
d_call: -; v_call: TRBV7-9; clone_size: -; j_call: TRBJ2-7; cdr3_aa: CASSLIETPYEQYF; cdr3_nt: TGTGCCAGCAGCTTGATAGAGACACCCTACGAGCAGTACTTC
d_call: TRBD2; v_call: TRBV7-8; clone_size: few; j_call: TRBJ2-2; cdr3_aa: CASSLLAGGRRSGELFF; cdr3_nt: TGTGCCAGCAGCCTACTAGCGGGGGGGCGGCGGTCCGGGGAGCTGTTTTTT
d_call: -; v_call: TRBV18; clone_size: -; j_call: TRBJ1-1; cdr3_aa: CASSIATVNTEAFF; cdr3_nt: TGTGCCAGCTCAATCGCGACAGTGAACACTGAAGCTTTCTTT
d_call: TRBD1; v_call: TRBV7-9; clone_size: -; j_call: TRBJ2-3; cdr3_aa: CASSPTGVSTDTQYF; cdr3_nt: TGTGCCAGCAGTCCTACAGGGGTGAGCACAGATACGCAGTATTTT
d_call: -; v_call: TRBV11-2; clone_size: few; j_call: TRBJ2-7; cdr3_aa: CASSRGSIYEQYF; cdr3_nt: TGTGCCAGCAGCAGAGGGAGTATCTACGAGCAGTACTTC
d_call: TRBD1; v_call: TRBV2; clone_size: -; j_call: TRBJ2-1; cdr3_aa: CASSGGGLDEQFF; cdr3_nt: TGTGCCAGCAGTGGAGGGGGCCTGGATGAGCAGTTCTTC
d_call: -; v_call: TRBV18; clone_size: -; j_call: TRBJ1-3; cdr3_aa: CASSPDSAGNTIYF; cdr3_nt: TGTGCCAGCTCCCCGGACAGCGCTGGAAACACCATATATTTT
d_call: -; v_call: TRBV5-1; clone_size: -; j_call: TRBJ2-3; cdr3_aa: CASNPGIRTDTQYF; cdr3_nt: TGCGCCAGCAACCCAGGGATTCGGACAGATACGCAGTATTTT
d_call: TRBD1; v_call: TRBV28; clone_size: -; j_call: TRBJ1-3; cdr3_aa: CASSFRGLGNTIYF; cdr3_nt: TGTGCCAGCAGTTTCAGGGGGTTGGGAAACACCATATATTTT
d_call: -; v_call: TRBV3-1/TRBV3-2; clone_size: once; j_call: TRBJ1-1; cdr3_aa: CASSQHRVTEAFF; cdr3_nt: TGTGCCAGCAGCCAACATCGGGTCACTGAAGCTTTCTTT
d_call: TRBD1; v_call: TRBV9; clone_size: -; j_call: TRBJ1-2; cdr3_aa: CASSPGTDLWYGYTF; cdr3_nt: TGTGCCAGCAGCCCCGGGACAGATTTGTGGTATGGCTACACCTTC
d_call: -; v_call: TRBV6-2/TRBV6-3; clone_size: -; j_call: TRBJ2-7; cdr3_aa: CASSYVASYEQYF; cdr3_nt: TGTGCCAGCAGTTACGTGGCATCCTACGAGCAGTACTTC
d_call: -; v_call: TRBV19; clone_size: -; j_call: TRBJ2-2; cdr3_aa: CASSIVGVVTGELFF; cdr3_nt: TGTGCCAGTAGTATAGTCGGGGTCGTAACCGGGGAGCTGTTTTTT
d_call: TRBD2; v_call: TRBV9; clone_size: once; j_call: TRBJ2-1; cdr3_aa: CASTRGFGSGGDNEQFF; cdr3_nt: TGTGCCAGCACCCGGGGCTTTGGTAGCGGGGGGGACAATGAGCAGTTCTTC
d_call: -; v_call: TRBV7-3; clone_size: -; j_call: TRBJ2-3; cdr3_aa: CASSLTGGPDTQYF; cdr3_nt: TGTGCCAGCAGCCTCACTGGCGGGCCAGATACGCAGTATTTT
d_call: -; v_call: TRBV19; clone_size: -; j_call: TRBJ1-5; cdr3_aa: CASSIHDRARQPQHF; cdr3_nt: TGTGCCAGTAGTATTCACGACAGAGCGCGGCAGCCCCAGCATTTT
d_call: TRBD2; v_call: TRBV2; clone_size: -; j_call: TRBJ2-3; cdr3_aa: CAREHSSGGRQYF; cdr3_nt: TGTGCCAGAGAGCACTCTAGCGGGGGTCGCCAATATTTT
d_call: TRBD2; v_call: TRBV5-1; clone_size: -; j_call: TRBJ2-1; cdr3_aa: CASSLESGGMDEQFF; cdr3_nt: TGCGCCAGCAGCTTGGAGAGCGGGGGCATGGATGAGCAGTTCTTC
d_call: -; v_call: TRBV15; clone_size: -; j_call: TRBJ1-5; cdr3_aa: CATSRSDWGPNQPQHF; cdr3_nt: TGTGCCACCAGCAGGTCGGATTGGGGGCCGAATCAGCCCCAGCATTTT
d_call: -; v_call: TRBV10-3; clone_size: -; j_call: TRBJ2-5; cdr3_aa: CAISAARAGAQETQYF; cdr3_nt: TGTGCCATCAGTGCGGCGCGGGCGGGGGCCCAAGAGACCCAGTACTTC
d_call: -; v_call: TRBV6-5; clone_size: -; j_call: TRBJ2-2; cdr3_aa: CASSYYRRLELFF; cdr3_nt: TGTGCCAGCAGTTACTACCGGCGTTTGGAGCTGTTTTTT
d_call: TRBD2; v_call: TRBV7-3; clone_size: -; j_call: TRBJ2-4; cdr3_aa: CASSYLAGAKNIQYF; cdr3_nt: TGTGCCAGCAGCTACCTAGCGGGGGCCAAAAACATTCAGTACTTC
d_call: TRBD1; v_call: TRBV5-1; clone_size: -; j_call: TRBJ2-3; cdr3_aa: CASSFGQGADTQYF; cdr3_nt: TGCGCCAGCAGCTTCGGACAGGGGGCTGATACGCAGTATTTT
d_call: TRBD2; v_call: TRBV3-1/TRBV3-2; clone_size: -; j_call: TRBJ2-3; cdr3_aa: CASSHIAGGADTQYF; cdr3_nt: TGTGCCAGCAGCCACATAGCGGGGGGTGCAGATACGCAGTATTTT
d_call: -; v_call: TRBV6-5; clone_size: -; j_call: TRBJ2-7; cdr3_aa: CASSRTYRADYEQYF; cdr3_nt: TGTGCCAGCAGCAGAACCTACAGGGCCGACTACGAGCAGTACTTC
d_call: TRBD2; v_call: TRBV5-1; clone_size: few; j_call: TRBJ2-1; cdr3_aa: CASSRLDSGGYNEQFF; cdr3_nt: TGCGCCAGCAGCCGCTTGGATAGCGGGGGCTACAATGAGCAGTTCTTC
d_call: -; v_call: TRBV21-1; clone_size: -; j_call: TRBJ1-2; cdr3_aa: CASSHRGAKSGVGYTF; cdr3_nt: TGTGCCAGCAGCCACCGGGGGGCAAAAAGCGGTGTTGGCTACACCTTC
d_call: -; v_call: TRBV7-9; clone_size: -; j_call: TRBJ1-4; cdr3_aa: CASSLPLDGEKLFF; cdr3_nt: TGTGCCAGCAGCCTACCTCTCGATGGTGAAAAACTGTTTTTT
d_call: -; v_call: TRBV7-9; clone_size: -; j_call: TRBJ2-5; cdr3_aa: CASSSALGWETQYF; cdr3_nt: TGTGCCAGCAGCTCCGCCCTGGGCTGGGAGACCCAGTACTTC
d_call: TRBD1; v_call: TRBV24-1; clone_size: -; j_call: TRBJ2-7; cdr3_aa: CATSDPRTGTYEQYF; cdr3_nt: TGTGCCACCAGTGATCCTCGGACAGGGACCTACGAGCAGTACTTC
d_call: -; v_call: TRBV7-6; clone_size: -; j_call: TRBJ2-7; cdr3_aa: CASTKRGPQGSVEQYF; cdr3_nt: TGTGCCAGCACCAAGCGCGGCCCCCAGGGGTCAGTCGAGCAGTACTTC
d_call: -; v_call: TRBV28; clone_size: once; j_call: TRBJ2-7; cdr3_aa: CASSPPPDSSYEQYF; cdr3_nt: TGTGCCAGCAGTCCCCCCCCGGACAGTTCCTACGAGCAGTACTTC
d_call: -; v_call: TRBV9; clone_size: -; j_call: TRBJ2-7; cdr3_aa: CASSQAGDSYEQYF; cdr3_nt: TGTGCCAGCAGCCAAGCCGGAGACTCCTACGAGCAGTACTTC
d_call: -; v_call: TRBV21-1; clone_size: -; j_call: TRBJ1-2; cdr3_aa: CASKDDRVYGYTF; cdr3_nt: TGTGCCAGCAAAGACGACAGGGTTTATGGCTACACCTTC